This T cell receptor beta chain was sequenced in a study of identical twins. Unique molecular identifiers were present on cDNA, and template switching added a universal primer site. Via MiXCR, TCRdb re-called the 5' RACE reads, giving one row per CDR3 protein. The table lists about 530,000 distinct CDR3 sequences, 15% of them singletons. Study outcomes and limitations: Twins shared out-of-frame alpha sequences with excess low generation probability.

Germline CDR1 is SGHVS and CDR2 is FQNEAQ. The CDR3 runs to 13 residues. V dropped 2 bases and J dropped 4 bases, with 8 bases sitting between them. This clonotype was detected only a few times. The antigen is not known. This sample also belongs to another study, concerning yellow fever vaccine responses in identical twins.

The receptor was derived from a young woman in good health. Sequencing was done on a sample of CD4+ T cells sorted from blood. This chain connects TRBV7-8 to TRBJ1-1; D not resolved. The CDR3 region is CASSLMGGTEAFF. The CDR3 DNA reads TGTGCCAGCAGCTTAATGGGTGGCACTGAAGCTTTCTTT.